These 22 T cell receptor beta chains were sequenced from one sample in a study of regulatory T cells in long-lasting Graves disease. Arm-PCR with iRepertoire HTBI primers amplified the CDR3 regions for these TCR beta libraries. TCRdb fed the multiplex PCR reads into MiXCR, producing one record per CDR3 protein. The sample holds 400,000 to 550,000 distinct CDR3 sequences, 15% to 20% seen once. The time point is: newly diagnosed GD, antithyroid drugs for less than 3 months. PBMCs provided the RNA from which the TCR library was made. These records were also assigned to another study, of T cells in Graves' hyperthyroidism and ophthalmopathy.

Sequenced here: peripheral blood mononuclear cells (PBMCs), sampled at new diagnosis, from a patient treated with antithyroid drugs. The receptors originated from a woman in her twenties or thirties with Graves disease.

At least ten counts were recorded for this clonotype. The CDR3 protein is CASISGSSYNEQFF. Written as DNA, the CDR3 is TGTGCCAGCATCAGCGGGAGTTCCTACAATGAGCAGTTCTTC. V gene TRBV27 combines with J gene TRBJ2-1, with 8 bases matching TRBD2. CDR3 size: 14 residues. The germline CDR1 and CDR2 sequences are MNHEY and SMNVEV (reference sequence). V trimming: 7 bases; J trimming: 1 base; junction bases outside the gene matches: 3.

This sequence joins TRBV6-2 or TRBV6-3 and TRBJ1-2, with TRBD1 matching 9 bases. CDR3 length: 14 residues. Germline loops: CDR1 MNHEY, CDR2 SVGEGT. V was pared by 6 bases and J by 5 bases, with 7 bases of the junction left unmatched. The CDR3 nucleotides are TGTGCCAGCAGCACCGGGACAGGGAGGTATGGCTACACCTTC. It codes for CASSTGTGRYGYTF.

Many counts were recorded for this clonotype. V usage is TRBV5-1 and J usage is TRBJ2-1, with D uncertain. This CDR3 contains 12 residues. V shed 1 base and J shed 6 bases, with 5 bases lying between them. CDR1 is SGHRS, CDR2 YFSETQ, per germline. CDR3 residues: CASSLNSNEQFF. CDR3 DNA: TGCGCCAGCAGCTTGAATAGCAATGAGCAGTTCTTC.

This chain joins TRBV29-1 and TRBJ2-7; D unclear. This CDR3 has 13 residues. Trimming shortened V by 2 bases and J by 2 bases, and 10 bases separated the two germline ends. The germline V gene has CDR1 SQVTM and CDR2 ANQGSEA. The DNA of the CDR3 is TGCAGCGTTGAAAAGATGGGAACCTACGAGCAGTACTTC. It specifies CSVEKMGTYEQYF.

This clonotype showed up many times. V and J are TRBV7-3 and TRBJ2-7; D could derive from TRBD1 or TRBD2 (5 bases each). The CDR3 runs 14 residues. Trimming removed 3 bases from V and 1 base from J, with 10 bases in between. Germline CDR1 is SGHTA and CDR2 is FQGTGA. The CDR3 DNA sequence: TGTGCCAGCAGCTTGCAGGGACCTTCCTACGAGCAGTACTTC. It codes for CASSLQGPSYEQYF.

The chain links TRBV20-1 to TRBJ2-1; 7 positions agree with TRBD2. The CDR3 spans 11 residues. V lost 8 bases to trimming and J lost 10 bases; unmatched junction nucleotides: 8. Germline CDR1 DFQATT, CDR2 SNEGSKA (reference sequence). CDR3 in DNA: TGCAGTCCAGGCGGGGAGGGCGAGCAGTTCTTC. Residues: CSPGGEGEQFF.

This clonotype appeared a few times. This rearrangement joins TRBV29-1 to TRBJ2-7, with D perhaps assigned TRBD1 or TRBD2 (5 bases each). The V end was cut by 7 bases, the J end by 0 bases, with 16 bases between. Germline CDR1 SQVTM, CDR2 ANQGSEA. CDR3 length: 14 amino acids. CDR3 sequence reads: CSASAGAFSYEQYF. The CDR3 bases are TGCAGCGCCTCGGCCGGGGCTTTCTCCTACGAGCAGTACTTC.

There are many counts of this clonotype. The rearrangement joins TRBV5-1 to TRBJ2-5, with 7 bases aligning to TRBD2. Germline trimming cut 3 bases from V and 3 bases from J; bases unmatched to any gene: 2. Germline CDR1 SGHRS, CDR2 YFSETQ. This CDR3 contains 13 residues. The CDR3 region is CASSSSGEETQYF. The CDR3 DNA sequence: TGCGCCAGCAGCTCAAGCGGGGAAGAGACCCAGTACTTC.

This clonotype was detected ten times or more. The genes are TRBV28 and TRBJ1-6; 7 bases line up with TRBD1. The CDR3 covers 12 residues. J gave up 8 bases and V 9 bases, and 4 bases lay outside the gene matches. Germline values: CDR1 MDHEN, CDR2 SYDVKM. This CDR3 is CASIGGDSPLHF. The CDR3 DNA reads TGTGCCAGTATAGGGGGCGATTCACCCCTCCACTTT.

This clonotype came up many times. The CDR3, as DNA: TGTGCCAGCGCAACGGCGGTTAATGAAAAACTGTTTTTT. It is translated as CASATAVNEKLFF. This sequence joins TRBV28 and TRBJ1-4; no clear D. The CDR3 contains 13 residues. Trimming removed 8 bases at V and 4 bases at J, with 11 bases between. The germline gives CDR1 MDHEN, CDR2 SYDVKM.

The rearrangement joins TRBV5-1 to TRBJ2-2, with TRBD1 matching over 7 bases. There are 13 residues in the CDR3. V dropped 7 bases and J dropped 7; count of bases not matched to a gene: 7. Germline V lookup: CDR1 SGHRS, CDR2 YFSETQ. CDR3 sequence: CASSDRVVGELFF. The CDR3 DNA reads as TGCGCCAGCTCAGACAGGGTCGTCGGGGAGCTGTTTTTT.

This clonotype was detected many times. The chain joins TRBV6-1 to TRBJ2-7; 8 nucleotides align to TRBD2. The V and J ends lost 9 bases and 3 bases, in that order; junction bases with no gene match: 13. The CDR3 extends over 15 amino acids. CDR1 MNHNS and CDR2 SASEGT come from the germline V gene. CDR3 nucleotides: TGTGCCAGTAACCGGCAGCGGGAGATGGTCTACGAGCAGTACTTC. Translation: CASNRQREMVYEQYF.

The count of this clonotype is one. At one of its ends the junction is not consistent with the germline gene, which may arise from a read error. V gene TRBV4-1 combines with J gene TRBJ2-7, with TRBD1 as a possible D gene (6 bases). Germline CDR1 and CDR2: MGHRA and YSYEKL. The CDR3 has 15 residues. DNA of the CDR3: TGTGCCAGCAGCCAAGATTTGGACAGCACCTACGAGCAGTACTTC. This encodes CASSQDLDSTYEQYF.

This clonotype showed up many times. This chain uses TRBV20-1 with TRBJ2-7; maybe TRBD2 (6 bases). Germline V gives CDR1 DFQATT, CDR2 SNEGSKA (reference sequence). V was pared by 5 bases and J by 4 bases, with 9 bases between. CDR3 length: 11 residues. The CDR3 region is CSAGGFYEQYF. CDR3 in DNA: TGCAGTGCTGGGGGGTTTTACGAGCAGTACTTC.

This clonotype was detected a few times. The gene calls are TRBV7-3 and TRBJ2-7, with a weak D call TRBD1 (6 bases). Deletions cut 5 bases from V and 4 bases from J, with 12 bases between. The germline CDR1 and CDR2 sequences are SGHTA and FQGTGA. The CDR3 is 13 residues long. Here the CDR3 reads CASSITQGYEQYF. DNA for the CDR3: TGTGCCAGCAGCATTACACAGGGTTACGAGCAGTACTTC. Together with reference TRBV7-3 and TRBJ2-7, the CDR3 gives the full variable domain: GAGVSQTPSNKVTEKGKYVELRCDPISGHTALYWYRQSLGQGPEFLIYFQGTGAADDSGLPNDRFFAVRPEGSVSTLKIQRTERGDSAVYLCASSITQGYEQYFGPGTRLTVT.

This CDR3 is CASSVAGLAGEQYF. For the CDR3, the DNA is TGTGCCAGCAGCGTAGCGGGACTAGCAGGCGAGCAGTACTTC. The V and J genes are TRBV9 and TRBJ2-7, with 9 bases fitting TRBD2. The CDR3 length is 14 residues. The ends lost 0 bases at V and 6 bases at J; junction bases unmatched: 4. Germline lookup yields CDR1 SGDLS and CDR2 YYNGEE.

At least ten counts were recorded for this clonotype. This chain links TRBV5-1 with TRBJ2-7; tentative D call: TRBD2 (5 bases). V shed 4 bases and J shed 2 bases, with 16 bases lying between them. The germline V gene encodes CDR1 SGHRS and CDR2 YFSETQ. The CDR3 loop spans 15 amino acids. In DNA, the CDR3 is TGCGCCAGCAGCCCGGATACCTCCGGGACCTACGAGCAGTACTTC. The encoded protein is CASSPDTSGTYEQYF. The full variable domain, in which reference TRBV5-1 and TRBJ2-7 provide the parts outside the CDR3, is KAGVTQTPRYLIKTRGQQVTLSCSPISGHRSVSWYQQTPGQGLQFLFEYFSETQRNKGNFPGRFSGRQFSNSRSEMNVSTLELGDSALYLCASSPDTSGTYEQYFGPGTRLTVT.

This clonotype was detected ten times or more. This rearrangement joins TRBV5-1 to TRBJ2-5; D unresolved. The CDR3 contains 12 residues. Germline CDR1 and CDR2: SGHRS and YFSETQ. Trimming removed 1 base at V and 0 bases at J, with 1 base between. The chain's CDR3 is CASSLHQETQYF. CDR3 sequence (DNA): TGCGCCAGCAGCTTGCACCAAGAGACCCAGTACTTC. Full variable domain (outside the CDR3, taken from reference TRBV5-1 and TRBJ2-5): KAGVTQTPRYLIKTRGQQVTLSCSPISGHRSVSWYQQTPGQGLQFLFEYFSETQRNKGNFPGRFSGRQFSNSRSEMNVSTLELGDSALYLCASSLHQETQYFGPGTRLLVL.

This clonotype was seen more than once but under ten times. The junction does not match germline at one end; this may be a read error. The chain's CDR3 is CASSFPGTDYQPQHF. The CDR3 DNA follows: TGTGCCAGCAGCTTCCCCGGGACAGATTATCAGCCCCAGCATTTT. J is TRBJ1-5 and V is TRBV5-1, with TRBD1 matching over 7 bases. Germline V gene lookup returns CDR1 SGHRS and CDR2 YFSETQ. The CDR3 extends over 15 amino acids.

In this sample, this clonotype turned up many times. This sequence joins TRBV29-1 and TRBJ2-1; 12 bases align to TRBD2. Germline values: CDR1 SQVTM, CDR2 ANQGSEA. CDR3 size: 14 residues. V gave up 4 bases and J gave up 8 bases; unmatched junction bases: 6. The CDR3 region has the DNA TGCAGCGTTGTCCTAGCGGGAGGGCCGCATGAGCAGTTCTTC. It encodes CSVVLAGGPHEQFF.

The J gene is TRBJ2-3, the V gene TRBV5-1; possible D gene TRBD1, 6 bases. Germline V lookup: CDR1 SGHRS, CDR2 YFSETQ. Trimming removed 6 bases from V and 0 bases from J, with 14 bases in between. This CDR3 has 15 amino acids. CDR3 protein: CASNPGTPSTDTQYF. The CDR3 DNA reads as TGCGCCAGCAACCCCGGGACACCTAGCACAGATACGCAGTATTTT.

The chain links TRBV4-1 to TRBJ2-4; tentative D call: TRBD1 (6 bases). Trimming removed 4 bases from V and 0 bases from J, with 19 bases in between. Germline V gene lookup returns CDR1 MGHRA and CDR2 YSYEKL. CDR3 length equals 18 residues. The CDR3 DNA is TGCGCCAGCAGCCTTGAGGGAGAGGGACATCTAGCCAAAAACATTCAGTACTTC. This translates into CASSLEGEGHLAKNIQYF.